The present T cell receptor (beta chain) was sequenced within a study of CD8+ T cells in alopecia areata. Study-wide context: Treated individuals took tofacitinib by mouth, 5 to 10 mg twice daily. Once tofacitinib had been taken for 6 to 18 months, 6 months off drug followed. Findings and caveats of the study: Alopecia totalis/universalis scalp especially showed more expanded CD8+ clones than normal scalp.

A word on this clone: Its target is not known.

Extracted RNA was reverse transcribed into cDNA, the sequencing template. Sequencing used immunoSEQ multiplex PCR; TCRdb keeps in-frame clones, though not all of them. The repertoire includes 150,000 to 200,000 clones, 59% of them detected once, and roughly 15% sits in the top ten. The CDR3 length is 14 residues. Trimming cost V 4 bases and J 3 bases, with 10 bases left between them. CDR1 is MGHDK, CDR2 SYGVNS, per germline. This clonotype was sampled from a human donor with alopecia areata. The V gene is TRBV25-1, the J gene TRBJ1-5; D gene unclear. Sequencing used CD4+ T cells sorted from blood, obtained at week 0. The CDR3 nucleotides are TGTGCCAGCAGTGGGACGGGAAACAATCAGCCCCAGCATTTT. This encodes CASSGTGNNQPQHF.